The 23 T cell receptor beta chains presented below share a single source sample, sequenced in a study of cytomegalovirus exposure and HLA in healthy donors (dated by TCRdb to about 2017). Preparation of the library involved the immunoSEQ multiplex PCR assay. For the multiplex PCR, a mixture combining 60 forward primers for TCR Vbeta segments and 13 reverse primers for TCR Jbeta segments was used. TCRdb took this table from immuneACCESS and kept in-frame rearrangements with V and J called. Such tables lack part of the clones; where checked against another copy, unresolved V genes explain under half of the gap, and the rest is unexplained. Recorded for this sample are about 88,000 clones; 70% to 90% of them occurred a single time. The ten largest clones add up to approximately 2.2% of the sample. Sequenced material: PBMCs. The receptors were sampled from a young man in good health and CMV-seronegative.

This chain connects TRBV29-1 to TRBJ2-1; D uncertain. The germline CDR1 and CDR2 sequences are SQVTM and ANQGSEA. V was clipped by 7 bases and J by 5 bases, with 6 bases between them. This CDR3 comprises 10 residues. The CDR3 is CSASDNEQFF. As DNA, the CDR3 is TGCAGCGCCTCGGACAATGAGCAGTTCTTC.

This chain uses TRBV6-5 with TRBJ2-5; 13 bases agree with TRBD2. V was pared by 4 bases and J by 2 bases, with 4 bases of the junction left unmatched. Looked up from germline, CDR1 is MNHEY and CDR2 is SVGAGI. The CDR3 extends over 16 amino acids. Here the CDR3 DNA reads TGTGCCAGCAGTTCCCGACTAGCGGGAGGACAAGAGACCCAGTACTTC. It is translated as CASSSRLAGGQETQYF.

This chain uses TRBV10-2 with TRBJ1-4; TRBD1 agrees at 9 bases. Per the germline V gene, CDR1 is WSHSY and CDR2 is SAAADI. This CDR3 is 15 amino acids long. The trim removed 8 bases at V and 5 bases at J, leaving 9 bases unmatched. The CDR3 coding sequence is TGCGCCAGCCTGGACCCCGGGACAGGGAATGAAAAACTGTTTTTT. It encodes CASLDPGTGNEKLFF.

The chain employs TRBV7-9 and TRBJ1-3; D unresolved. Germline V gene sequence: CDR1 SEHNR, CDR2 FQNEAQ (reference sequence). The CDR3 has 16 amino acids. V was cut by 1 base and J by 8 bases, with 18 bases left in between. The CDR3 DNA follows: TGTGCCAGCAGCTTAGTGGAATCCCTAGTCCAGTACACCATATATTTT. Its protein is CASSLVESLVQYTIYF.

The gene calls are TRBV7-2 and TRBJ2-3; D unresolved. This CDR3 spans 16 amino acids. Germline assignment: CDR1 SGHTA and CDR2 FQGNSA. Deletions cut 5 bases from V and 2 bases from J, with 17 bases between. The CDR3 here is CASSAAGISLTDTQYF. The CDR3 DNA sequence: TGTGCCAGCAGCGCCGCAGGAATATCCCTCACAGATACGCAGTATTTT. The variable domain in full, completed from reference TRBV7-2 and TRBJ2-3, reads GAGVSQSPSNKVTEKGKDVELRCDPISGHTALYWYRQSLGQGLEFLIYFQGNSAPDKSGLPSDRFSAERTGGSVSTLTIQRTQQEDSAVYLCASSAAGISLTDTQYFGPGTRLTVL.

This sequence joins TRBV19 and TRBJ1-6; 9 positions agree with TRBD1. CDR1 is LNHDA and CDR2 is SQIVND in the germline V gene (reference sequence). J gave up 9 bases and V 8 bases, and 14 bases lay outside the gene matches. The CDR3 has 16 amino acids. CDR3 sequence reads: CASHLTGGTTGSPLHF. The CDR3 DNA sequence: TGTGCCAGTCATCTAACAGGGGGCACGACGGGTTCACCCCTCCACTTT.

CDR3 in amino acids: CASALGTGLYGYTF. The CDR3 nucleotides are TGTGCCAGCGCCTTGGGGACAGGGCTTTATGGCTACACCTTC. This chain uses TRBV2 with TRBJ1-2; 9 positions match TRBD1. The germline V gene has CDR1 SNHLY and CDR2 FYNNEI. V was clipped by 8 bases and J by 5 bases; unmatched bases: 9. The CDR3 extends over 14 amino acids.

The rearrangement uses TRBV7-2 and TRBJ2-3; D is undetermined. Germline V gene sequence: CDR1 SGHTA, CDR2 FQGNSA. Trimming cost V 7 bases and J 4 bases, with 12 bases left between them. This CDR3 has 13 amino acids. Written as DNA, the CDR3 is TGTGCCAGCACCCTCCCGTCGGCAGATACGCAGTATTTT. Residues: CASTLPSADTQYF.

The chain carries TRBV5-4 and TRBJ2-5, with D perhaps matching TRBD2 (5 bases). Germline assignment: CDR1 SGHNT and CDR2 YYREEE (reference sequence). There are 14 residues in the CDR3. The V and J ends lost 1 base and 4 bases respectively, with 11 bases between them. The CDR3: CASSLSQRGETQYF. CDR3 nucleotides: TGTGCCAGCAGCTTGAGTCAACGGGGAGAGACCCAGTACTTC. Filled out from reference TRBV5-4 and TRBJ2-5, the complete variable domain reads ETGVTQSPTHLIKTRGQQVTLRCSSQSGHNTVSWYQQALGQGPQFIFQYYREEENGRGNFPPRFSGLQFPNYSSELNVNALELDDSALYLCASSLSQRGETQYFGPGTRLLVL.

Notes on this clone: One end of the junction fails to match germline, which may point to a read error. The gene calls are TRBV27 and TRBJ1-1; TRBD1 aligns across 11 bases. The CDR3 has 15 amino acids. Germline V CDR1 and CDR2: MNHEY, SMNVEV (reference sequence). The CDR3 DNA reads TGTGTCAGCAGTTCCTGGACAGGGGGCGACACTGAAGCTTTCTTT. Protein sequence: CVSSSWTGGDTEAFF.

The chain employs TRBV27 and TRBJ2-3, with 9 bases lining up with TRBD2. Germline CDR1 is MNHEY and CDR2 is SMNVEV (reference sequence). The CDR3 loop spans 16 amino acids. The V and J ends lost 5 bases and 6 bases, in that order; junction bases with no gene match: 12. As DNA, the CDR3 is TGTGCCAGCAGTCCTTTCGCGGGAGGGCCTTTTGATACGCAGTATTTT. Its protein is CASSPFAGGPFDTQYF.

The chain uses TRBV5-6 and TRBJ2-5; TRBD1 agrees at 10 bases. CDR3 length: 15 amino acids. Trimming cost V 4 bases and J 5 bases; bases outside gene matches: 8. The V gene's germline CDR1 is SGHDT and CDR2 YYEEEE. The CDR3 protein is CASSNPDRGLETQYF. The CDR3 nucleotides are TGTGCCAGCAGCAATCCAGACAGGGGGCTGGAGACCCAGTACTTC.

The chain uses TRBV2 and TRBJ2-2, with D possibly being TRBD1 (6 bases). This CDR3 has 14 residues. Germline loops: CDR1 SNHLY, CDR2 FYNNEI. The ends were cut back, 6 bases at V and 7 bases at J, with 15 bases in the middle. The CDR3 loop reads CASSPGQLLGELFF. CDR3 nucleotides: TGTGCCAGCAGCCCGGGACAACTTCTCGGGGAGCTGTTTTTT. The whole variable domain, remainder taken from reference TRBV2 and TRBJ2-2, is EPEVTQTPSHQVTQMGQEVILRCVPISNHLYFYWYRQILGQKVEFLVSFYNNEISEKSEIFDDQFSVERPDGSNFTLKIRSTKLEDSAMYFCASSPGQLLGELFFGEGSRLTVL.

The rearrangement joins TRBV6-1 to TRBJ1-2; unclear D gene. Germline CDR1 MNHNS, CDR2 SASEGT. The CDR3 totals 12 residues. Trimming stripped 2 bases from V and 4 bases from J, with 5 bases between. The CDR3 DNA reads TGTGCCAGCAGTGAATTCGGCTATGGCTACACCTTC. This translates into CASSEFGYGYTF.

The rearrangement uses TRBV30 and TRBJ1-5, with a weak D call TRBD1 (6 bases). The CDR3 runs 14 residues. Trimming removed 2 bases at V and 4 bases at J, with 12 bases between. In germline, CDR1 is GTSNPN, CDR2 SVGIG (reference sequence). CDR3 nucleotide sequence: TGTGCCTGGAGTATCGGGACAACTAATCAGCCCCAGCATTTT. It translates to CAWSIGTTNQPQHF.

The V call is TRBV28, the J call TRBJ1-4; tentative D call: TRBD1 (6 bases). The V and J ends lost 2 bases and 2 bases respectively, with 12 bases between them. The CDR3 extends over 16 amino acids. The germline gives CDR1 MDHEN, CDR2 SYDVKM. The CDR3 reads CASSLAQGPTNEKLFF. Here the CDR3 DNA reads TGTGCCAGCAGTTTAGCCCAGGGGCCTACTAATGAAAAACTGTTTTTT.

V and J are TRBV9 and TRBJ1-1; D is unresolved. Trimming removed 5 bases from V and 2 bases from J, with 16 bases in between. This CDR3 has 15 residues. CDR1 and CDR2 from the germline V gene are SGDLS and YYNGEE. CDR3 loop: CASSARGGRNTEAFF. The CDR3 region has the DNA TGTGCCAGCAGTGCCCGGGGAGGGAGAAACACTGAAGCTTTCTTT.

The rearrangement links TRBV28 to TRBJ1-2, with 7 bases aligning to TRBD1. The trim removed 5 bases at V and 4 bases at J, leaving 7 bases unmatched. This CDR3 comprises 14 residues. CDR1 MDHEN and CDR2 SYDVKM come from the germline V gene. The CDR3 here is CASSQTGQFYGYTF. The CDR3 DNA follows: TGTGCCAGCAGTCAAACGGGACAGTTCTATGGCTACACCTTC.

This clone was counted a single time. V is TRBV20-1 and J is TRBJ2-3, with 7 nucleotides matching TRBD2. J gave up 8 bases and V 6 bases, and 5 bases lay outside the gene matches. The CDR3 covers 11 residues. CDR1 is DFQATT, CDR2 SNEGSKA, per germline (reference sequence). The CDR3 protein is CSAARLATQYF. As DNA, the CDR3 is TGCAGTGCCGCCCGACTAGCTACGCAGTATTTT.

The CDR3 nucleotides read TGTGCCAGCAGCCCACAAACAGGGAGGGGTGTCTCTGGGGCCAACGTCCTGACTTTC. This encodes CASSPQTGRGVSGANVLTF. This chain connects TRBV7-3 to TRBJ2-6; a weak D match, TRBD2 (7 bases). CDR3 length: 19 amino acids. Germline V gives CDR1 SGHTA, CDR2 FQGTGA. Trimming pared 5 bases from V and 0 bases from J, leaving 20 bases between.

The chain employs TRBV9 and TRBJ2-7, with 7 bases lining up with TRBD1. CDR1 is SGDLS, CDR2 YYNGEE, per germline. The CDR3 extends over 15 amino acids. V shed 4 bases, J shed 4 bases, and the junction held 11 bases outside the gene matches. The DNA of the CDR3 is TGTGCCAGCAGCCCCCGCACAGGGGTAAGTTACGAGCAGTACTTC. Its protein is CASSPRTGVSYEQYF.

V and J are TRBV4-3 and TRBJ2-7, with D uncertain. Per germline, CDR1 LGHNA and CDR2 YSLEER. The CDR3 runs to 16 residues. V lost 0 bases, J lost 3 bases, and 15 bases lay in between. CDR3 bases: TGCGCCAGCAGCCAAGATCTTTCCCTGAGCCTCTACGAGCAGTACTTC. It yields the protein CASSQDLSLSLYEQYF.

This chain connects TRBV5-4 to TRBJ1-1; D remains unclear. The V end lost 6 bases, the J end lost 4 bases, and 10 bases lay between the germline ends. CDR1 and CDR2 (germline): SGHNT, YYREEE (reference sequence). The CDR3 sequence is 12 residues long. Here the CDR3 reads CASTLPGTEAFF. The CDR3 nucleotides read TGTGCCAGCACTCTTCCAGGCACTGAAGCTTTCTTT.